Following are 23 T cell receptor beta chains from one sample sequenced in a study of T-cell memory formation after mild COVID-19. TCRdb fed the 5' RACE reads into MiXCR, producing one record per CDR3 protein. The sample yields hundreds of thousands of distinct CDR3 sequences, less than 20% seen once. Sequenced input: PBMCs or a T cell subset sorted from them (not recorded which). The receptor set was obtained from a man aged 18-30 years who had mild COVID-19 (a few samples of this study predate the infection). Cell type and time point are not known.

This chain joins TRBV12-3 or TRBV12-4 and TRBJ1-2; a possible D gene is TRBD1 (5 bases). The CDR3 sequence is 12 residues long. Trimming removed 5 bases from V and 7 bases from J, with 11 bases in between. CDR3 residues: CASSRGVAGYTF. As DNA, the CDR3 is TGTGCCAGCAGTAGAGGGGTAGCTGGCTACACCTTC.

V gene TRBV10-1 combines with J gene TRBJ2-1, with 10 bases that match TRBD2. The CDR3 covers 15 residues. CDR1 WNHNN and CDR2 SYGVQD come from the germline V gene (reference sequence). With V trimmed by 3 bases and J by 10 bases, 9 bases remained unmatched. The DNA of the CDR3 is TGCGCCAGCAGTGATAGCGGGGGGACAACGGAGGAGCAGTTCTTC. Translation gives CASSDSGGTTEEQFF.

This clonotype was seen a handful of times. This sequence joins TRBV7-3 and TRBJ2-1; 7 nucleotides line up with TRBD1. The J segment lost 7 bases and the V segment lost 5 bases, leaving 11 bases of the junction unmatched. The germline gives CDR1 SGHTA, CDR2 FQGTGA. CDR3 length: 15 amino acids. The CDR3 here is CASSNQGVPTNEQFF. The CDR3 DNA follows: TGTGCCAGCAGCAACCAGGGGGTACCCACGAATGAGCAGTTCTTC.

V usage is TRBV12-3 or TRBV12-4 and J usage is TRBJ2-1; TRBD1 might be the D (6 bases). The CDR3 has 15 residues. V was shortened by 4 bases and J by 5 bases, with 15 bases between the two germline ends. The CDR3 DNA is TGTGCCAGCAGTTCCAGGGGTTCTTTCAACAATGAGCAGTTCTTC. Its protein is CASSSRGSFNNEQFF.

The chain joins TRBV18 to TRBJ1-1; 8 bases line up with TRBD1. V lost 3 bases and J lost 7; bases outside the gene matches: 7. Germline V gene lookup returns CDR1 KGHSH and CDR2 LQKENI. This CDR3 spans 14 amino acids. CDR3 coding DNA: TGTGCCAGCTCACCTTACACAGGGGGTCATGAAGCTTTCTTT. Translation: CASSPYTGGHEAFF.

CDR3 sequence reads: CASRGTVEETQYF. The CDR3 DNA reads as TGTGCCAGCAGGGGGACAGTCGAAGAGACCCAGTACTTC. This chain joins TRBV10-3 and TRBJ2-5; 7 bases agree with TRBD1. Germline CDR1 ENHRY, CDR2 SYGVKD. The CDR3 loop spans 13 amino acids. V was pared by 10 bases and J by 3 bases, with 8 bases of the junction left unmatched.

This clonotype was seen more than once but under ten times. The CDR3 DNA reads as TGTGCCAGCACGGGAACAGGGAGAAGCTACACCTTC. Translation gives CASTGTGRSYTF. The rearrangement joins TRBV2 to TRBJ1-2; tentatively, D is TRBD1 (6 bases). Per germline, CDR1 SNHLY and CDR2 FYNNEI. The CDR3 consists of 12 residues. The V end was cut by 7 bases, the J end by 9 bases, with 15 bases between.

This chain links TRBV29-1 with TRBJ2-5; 7 bases agree with TRBD2. This CDR3 is 11 amino acids long. Germline CDR1 and CDR2: SQVTM and ANQGSEA. The junction had 4 bases not matched to a gene; V was cut back by 7 bases and J by 5 bases. CDR3 bases: TGCAGCGGGGGGGGTGAGGAGACCCAGTACTTC. Encoded protein: CSGGGEETQYF.

This clonotype was seen more than once but under ten times. The V gene is TRBV11-2, the J gene TRBJ2-1; 9 positions agree with TRBD2. The V segment lost 4 bases and the J segment 0 bases; nucleotides outside the gene matches: 19. This CDR3 is built from 21 residues. Germline CDR1 and CDR2: SGHAT and FQNNGV. CDR3 nucleotides: TGTGCCAGCAGCTCTCCATGGCGGGGGGGCTTCGACCGCCTCTCCTACAATGAGCAGTTCTTC. Its translation: CASSSPWRGGFDRLSYNEQFF.

This clonotype was counted only a few times. The V and J genes are TRBV12-3 or TRBV12-4 and TRBJ2-7; D remains ambiguous. This CDR3 is 13 amino acids long. Deletions cut 3 bases from V and 6 bases from J, with 12 bases between. CDR3 sequence: CASSFSSLREQYF. The CDR3 nucleotides are TGTGCCAGCAGTTTCTCATCCCTTCGCGAGCAGTACTTC.

V usage is TRBV6-2 or TRBV6-3 and J usage is TRBJ2-1; TRBD1 agrees at 7 bases. The V gene end was trimmed by 4 bases and the J gene end by 3 bases; junction bases not matched to a gene: 3. This CDR3 comprises 14 residues. Germline lookup yields CDR1 MNHEY and CDR2 SVGEGT. The CDR3 region has the DNA TGTGCCAGCAGTTTCAGGACAGGCTACAATGAGCAGTTCTTC. Residues: CASSFRTGYNEQFF.

This clonotype was counted a few times. V gene TRBV4-1 combines with J gene TRBJ1-1; TRBD1 is a possible D gene (6 bases). Germline values: CDR1 MGHRA, CDR2 YSYEKL. Trimming pared 1 base from V and 0 bases from J, leaving 15 bases between. The CDR3 is 17 amino acids. CDR3 nucleotide sequence: TGCGCCAGCAGCCAAGGGGGGGGGCGACGGCTGAACACTGAAGCTTTCTTT. Its protein product is CASSQGGGRRLNTEAFF.

The rearrangement joins TRBV5-1 to TRBJ1-1; no clear D gene. The CDR3 is 15 amino acids. Per germline, CDR1 SGHRS and CDR2 YFSETQ. V gave up 4 bases and J gave up 0 bases, with 13 bases separating them. CDR3 loop: CASSPSGKMNTEAFF. For the CDR3, the DNA is TGCGCCAGCAGCCCAAGTGGCAAAATGAACACTGAAGCTTTCTTT.

This clonotype was observed at least ten times. One end of the junction varies from germline; a read error may be responsible. The chain is built from TRBV7-7 and TRBJ1-3; D is undetermined. CDR1 SSHAT and CDR2 FNYEAQ come from the germline V gene (reference sequence). This CDR3 comprises 13 residues. Here the CDR3 DNA reads TGTGCTAGCAGCTCCTCCTCTGGAAACACCATATATTTT. As protein: CASSSSSGNTIYF. The full variable domain, completed using reference TRBV7-7 and TRBJ1-3, is GAGVSQSPRYKVTKRGQDVTLRCDPISSHATLYWYQQALGQGPEFLTYFNYEAQPDKSGLPSDRFSAERPEGSISTLTIQRTEQRDSAMYRCASSSSSGNTIYFGEGSWLTVV.

This clonotype turned up a few times. This chain connects TRBV15 to TRBJ1-1; no clear D. Germline CDR1 and CDR2: LNHNV and YYDKDF (reference sequence). The CDR3 runs 12 residues. V was trimmed by 1 base and J by 1 base, leaving 1 base between them. CDR3 DNA: TGTGCCACCAGCAGAGGGAACACTGAAGCTTTCTTT. Translating it yields CATSRGNTEAFF.

This sequence joins TRBV29-1 and TRBJ2-5; the D is unclear. This CDR3 has 16 residues. Trimming removed 0 bases from V and 1 base from J, with 15 bases in between. CDR1 and CDR2 from the germline V gene are SQVTM and ANQGSEA. CDR3: CSVEDRRADFQETQYF. The CDR3 DNA reads as TGCAGCGTTGAAGATCGACGGGCAGACTTCCAAGAGACCCAGTACTTC.

A few counts support this clonotype. This chain links TRBV20-1 with TRBJ2-3; 11 nucleotides line up with TRBD1. This CDR3 comprises 15 residues. Germline lookup yields CDR1 DFQATT and CDR2 SNEGSKA (reference sequence). The ends lost 3 bases at V and 2 bases at J; junction bases unmatched: 4. CDR3: CSASSGQGATDTQYF. CDR3 DNA sequence: TGCAGTGCTAGTTCCGGACAGGGGGCCACAGATACGCAGTATTTT.

Many counts were recorded for this clonotype. J is TRBJ2-7 and V is TRBV5-1, with D possibly TRBD1 on 5 matching bases. V dropped 4 bases and J dropped 12 bases, with 23 bases sitting between them. Germline V gene data show CDR1 as SGHRS and CDR2 as YFSETQ. The CDR3 has 14 amino acids. CDR3 protein: CASSPMPDSQSSYV. CDR3 DNA sequence: TGCGCCAGCAGCCCCATGCCCGACAGCCAGTCTTCGTACGTC.

A few counts support this clonotype. The V gene is TRBV7-9, the J gene TRBJ2-7; 8 nucleotides line up with TRBD1. The CDR3 sequence is 14 residues long. Unmatched junction bases numbered 6, after V lost 7 bases and J lost 1 base. Germline CDR1 SEHNR, CDR2 FQNEAQ (reference sequence). CDR3 amino acids: CASNTGTGSYEQYF. CDR3 sequence (DNA): TGTGCCAGCAATACCGGGACAGGTTCCTACGAGCAGTACTTC.

This chain links TRBV18 with TRBJ2-7, with 9 bases fitting TRBD1. The CDR3 runs to 14 residues. Germline CDR1 is KGHSH and CDR2 is LQKENI. J was trimmed by 2 bases and V by 4 bases; bases with no gene match: 3. The CDR3 nucleotides are TGTGCCAGCTCACACGGACAGGGGCCCTACGAGCAGTACTTC. This sequence encodes CASSHGQGPYEQYF.

This clonotype has only a few counts. The chain couples TRBV27 to TRBJ2-1; a possible D gene is TRBD1 (5 bases). This CDR3 has 13 amino acids. V lost 3 bases and J lost 8, with 11 bases in between. Germline lookup yields CDR1 MNHEY and CDR2 SMNVEV (reference sequence). CDR3 coding DNA: TGTGCCAGCAGTTTTAGGGGTGCCCATGAGCAGTTCTTC. Protein: CASSFRGAHEQFF.

CDR3 sequence reads: CASSTNHEQYF. In DNA form, the CDR3 reads TGTGCCAGCAGCACGAACCACGAGCAGTACTTC. This chain joins TRBV7-9 and TRBJ2-7; no firm D call. The CDR3 is 11 residues long. Trimming shortened V by 5 bases and J by 5 bases, and 7 bases separated the two germline ends. Germline V gene data show CDR1 as SEHNR and CDR2 as FQNEAQ (reference sequence). The entire variable domain, with the rest obtained from reference TRBV7-9 and TRBJ2-7, is as follows: DTGVSQNPRHKITKRGQNVTFRCDPISEHNRLYWYRQTLGQGPEFLTYFQNEAQLEKSRLLSDRFSAERPKGSFSTLEIQRTEQGDSAMYLCASSTNHEQYFGPGTRLTVT.

The chain links TRBV5-4 to TRBJ2-7; D could derive from TRBD1 or TRBD2 (5 bases each). Germline V lookup: CDR1 SGHNT, CDR2 YYREEE (reference sequence). The CDR3 is made up of 16 amino acids. The V end was cut by 0 bases, the J end by 6 bases, with 19 bases between. The CDR3 sequence is CASSLDSARAGAEQYF. The CDR3 nucleotides read TGTGCCAGCAGCTTGGATTCCGCGAGGGCCGGGGCCGAGCAGTACTTC.